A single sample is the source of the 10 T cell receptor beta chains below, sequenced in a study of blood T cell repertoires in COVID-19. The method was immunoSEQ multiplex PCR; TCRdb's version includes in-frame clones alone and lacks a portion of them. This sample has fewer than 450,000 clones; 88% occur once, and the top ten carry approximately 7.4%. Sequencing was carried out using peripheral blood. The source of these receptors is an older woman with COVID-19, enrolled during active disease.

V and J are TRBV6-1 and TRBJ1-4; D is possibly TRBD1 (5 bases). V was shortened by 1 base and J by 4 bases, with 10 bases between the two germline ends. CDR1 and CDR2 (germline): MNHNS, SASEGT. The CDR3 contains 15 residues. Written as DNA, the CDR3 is TGTGCCAGCAGTGAAGGGTGGGGGGATAATGAAAAACTGTTTTTT. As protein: CASSEGWGDNEKLFF.

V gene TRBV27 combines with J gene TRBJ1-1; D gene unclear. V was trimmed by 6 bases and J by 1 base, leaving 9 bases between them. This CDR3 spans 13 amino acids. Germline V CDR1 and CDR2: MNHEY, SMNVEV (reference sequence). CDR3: CASSTWRNTEAFF. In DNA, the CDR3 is TGTGCCAGCAGCACCTGGAGGAACACTGAAGCTTTCTTT.

CDR3 coding DNA: TGTGCCAGCAGCCGGGGGGCGGCAGAGACCCAGTACTTC. This sequence encodes CASSRGAAETQYF. This chain connects TRBV12-3 or TRBV12-4 to TRBJ2-5, with D possibly TRBD2 on 7 matching bases. The CDR3 is 13 amino acids. Trimming pared 6 bases from V and 4 bases from J, leaving 12 bases between.

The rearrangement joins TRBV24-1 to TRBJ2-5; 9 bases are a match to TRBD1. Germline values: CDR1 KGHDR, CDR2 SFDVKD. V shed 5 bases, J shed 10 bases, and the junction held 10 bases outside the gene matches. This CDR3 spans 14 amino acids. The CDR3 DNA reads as TGTGCCACCAGTGGAGAGGGGACAGGGTTAGGCCAGTACTTC. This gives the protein CATSGEGTGLGQYF.

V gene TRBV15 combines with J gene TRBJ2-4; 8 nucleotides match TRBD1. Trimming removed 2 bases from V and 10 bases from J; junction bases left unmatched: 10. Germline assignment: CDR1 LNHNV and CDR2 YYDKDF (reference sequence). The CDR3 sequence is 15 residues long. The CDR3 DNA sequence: TGTGCCACCAGCAGACCCGAGACAGGGGTAGGAATTCAGTACTTC. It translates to CATSRPETGVGIQYF.

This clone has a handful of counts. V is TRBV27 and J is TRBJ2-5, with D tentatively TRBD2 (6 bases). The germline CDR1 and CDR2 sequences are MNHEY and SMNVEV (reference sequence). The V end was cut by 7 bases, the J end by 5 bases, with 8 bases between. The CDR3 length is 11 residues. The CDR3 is CASTGGETQYF. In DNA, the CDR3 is TGTGCCAGCACTGGGGGGGAGACCCAGTACTTC.

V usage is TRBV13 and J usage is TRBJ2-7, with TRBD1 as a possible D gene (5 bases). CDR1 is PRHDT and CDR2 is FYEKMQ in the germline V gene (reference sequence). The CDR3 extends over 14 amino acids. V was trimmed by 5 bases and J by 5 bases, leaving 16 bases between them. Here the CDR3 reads CASSLDRRGNEQYF. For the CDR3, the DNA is TGTGCCAGCAGCCTAGACAGAAGGGGAAACGAGCAGTACTTC. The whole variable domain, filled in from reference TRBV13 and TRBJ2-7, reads AAGVIQSPRHLIKEKRETATLKCYPIPRHDTVYWYQQGPGQDPQFLISFYEKMQSDKGSIPDRFSAQQFSDYHSELNMSSLELGDSALYFCASSLDRRGNEQYFGPGTRLTVT.

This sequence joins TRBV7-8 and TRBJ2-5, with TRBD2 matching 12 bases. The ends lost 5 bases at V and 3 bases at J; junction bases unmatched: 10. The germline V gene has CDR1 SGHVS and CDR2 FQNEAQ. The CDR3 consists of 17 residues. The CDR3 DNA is TGTGCCAGCAGCCCAGGAAGCCTAGCGGGGGGGAAAGAGACCCAGTACTTC. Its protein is CASSPGSLAGGKETQYF.

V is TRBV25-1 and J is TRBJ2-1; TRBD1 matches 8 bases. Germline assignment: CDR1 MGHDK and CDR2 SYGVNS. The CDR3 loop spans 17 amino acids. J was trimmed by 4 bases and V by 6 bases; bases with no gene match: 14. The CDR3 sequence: CASSPPADRATYNEQFF. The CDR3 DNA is TGTGCCAGCAGCCCACCTGCGGACAGGGCCACATACAATGAGCAGTTCTTC.

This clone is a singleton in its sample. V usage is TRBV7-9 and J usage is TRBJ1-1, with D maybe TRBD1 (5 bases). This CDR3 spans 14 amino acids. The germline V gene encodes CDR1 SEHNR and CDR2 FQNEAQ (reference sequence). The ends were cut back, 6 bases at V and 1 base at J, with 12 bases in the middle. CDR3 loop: CASRRDSSNTEAFF. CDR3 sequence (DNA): TGTGCCAGCAGAAGAGACAGCTCGAACACTGAAGCTTTCTTT.